This T cell receptor (beta chain) was identified during a study of blood T cells in healthy people across ages. Germline assignment: CDR1 SGHNT and CDR2 YYREEE (reference sequence). This CDR3 is 17 amino acids long. Trimming cost V 4 bases and J 5 bases, with 22 bases left between them. For the second PCR, which ran for about 6 to 11 cycles, a sample-barcoded 5' primer and a J-beta primer mix were used. TCRdb processed the 5' RACE reads anew with MiXCR; each CDR3 protein has one entry. The sample consists of approximately 960,000 distinct CDR3 sequences, about 27% of them appearing once. These sequences were also reported in another study, on T cells of mothers and their children.

V is TRBV5-4 and J is TRBJ2-1; possibly TRBD2 for D (6 bases). Sequences were obtained from blood. This TCR was sampled from a woman aged 40 to 50 in good health. For the CDR3, the DNA is TGTGCCAGCAGCCTGGGATTACTATTAGGAGGGGACAATGAGCAGTTCTTC. This translates into CASSLGLLLGGDNEQFF.